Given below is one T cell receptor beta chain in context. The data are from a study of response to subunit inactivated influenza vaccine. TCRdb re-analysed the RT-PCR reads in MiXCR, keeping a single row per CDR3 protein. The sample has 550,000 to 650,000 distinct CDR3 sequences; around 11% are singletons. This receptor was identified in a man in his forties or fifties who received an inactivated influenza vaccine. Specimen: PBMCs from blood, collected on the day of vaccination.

CDR3 sequence (DNA): TGTGCCAGCAGCTCCCCGACAGGGTGGAGGAACTATGGCTACACCTTC. This gives the protein CASSSPTGWRNYGYTF. The J gene is TRBJ1-2, the V gene TRBV5-6; 7 bases align to TRBD1. With 3 bases clipped from V and 2 bases from J, the junction kept 10 bases outside the gene matches. Per the germline V gene, CDR1 is SGHDT and CDR2 is YYEEEE. CDR3 length equals 16 residues. Based on the CDR3 plus reference TRBV5-6 and TRBJ1-2, the full variable domain is DAGVTQSPTHLIKTRGQQVTLRCSPKSGHDTVSWYQQALGQGPQFIFQYYEEEERQRGNFPDRFSGHQFPNYSSELNVNALLLGDSALYLCASSSPTGWRNYGYTFGSGTRLTVV.